This T cell receptor beta chain stems from a study of blood T cell repertoires in COVID-19. The assay was immunoSEQ multiplex PCR, and TCRdb's table has in-frame clones only and misses some. The table records about 230,000 clones, roughly 86% of them present only once. V lost 8 bases to trimming and J lost 4 bases, with 9 bases between them. This CDR3 is built from 12 residues. CDR1 is MNHEY, CDR2 SMNVEV, per germline (reference sequence). Participants were aged roughly 18 to 90 years from around 26 US areas. Self-reported history from a screening survey and questionnaire set each donor's cohort. V is TRBV27 and J is TRBJ1-5; a possible D gene is TRBD1 (5 bases). The receptor was derived from a woman aged 25 to 39 with acute COVID-19. Sequencing used PBMCs or T cells enriched from blood (not recorded which). In DNA, the CDR3 is TGTGCCAGCCAGGGCTATAATCAGCCCCAGCATTTT. Protein sequence: CASQGYNQPQHF.